The rows below give T cell receptor beta chains drawn from one sample of a study of T-cell memory formation after mild COVID-19. MiXCR, applied by TCRdb to the 5' RACE reads, yields one record per CDR3 protein. The table lists 470,000 or so distinct CDR3 sequences, about 23% of them singletons, with approximately 13% in the top ten. The specimen was PBMCs or a T cell subset sorted from them (not recorded which). Receptor source: an adult woman who had mild COVID-19 (a few samples of this study predate the infection). Cell type and time point are not known. The CDR3 runs from the conserved cysteine through the conserved F or W. The D gene is left open where the match is weak. Some rows have no size entry. The others give once, few or many, or a class for an expanded clone.

- TRBJ1-2 TRBV7-6 few TGTGCCAGCAGCTTAGGAGGGACCGGCTACACCTTC CASSLGGTGYTF
TRBD2 TRBJ2-1 TRBV9 - TGTGCCAGCAGCGTCCACTTGGGACTAGCGGGTGACTCCGAGCAGTTCTTC CASSVHLGLAGDSEQFF
- TRBJ2-7 TRBV6-1 - TGTGCCAGCAGTGAAGCTACGGGGCCTATGAAGCAGTACTTC CASSEATGPMKQYF
TRBD2 TRBJ2-7 TRBV7-2 few TGTGCCAGCAGCTTATCCGCCGGGACTAGCATTTCGGAGCAGTACTTC CASSLSAGTSISEQYF
- TRBJ2-3 TRBV4-2 - TGTGCCAGCAGCCCCCGGGACCCCGGGACAGATACGCAGTATTTT CASSPRDPGTDTQYF
TRBD2 TRBJ2-1 TRBV29-1 few TGCAGCGTCCCGGGAGGGGGAGGGACCTACAATGAGCAGTTCTTC CSVPGGGGTYNEQFF
- TRBJ1-2 TRBV30 - TGTGCCTGGAGTTGGGGGCGGGAGTACTATGGCTACACCTTC CAWSWGREYYGYTF
- TRBJ2-7 TRBV4-1 - TGCGCCAGCAGCCAAGAACGGGCCGACGGGAACGAGCAGTACTTC CASSQERADGNEQYF
TRBD2 TRBJ2-7 TRBV5-6 - TGTGCCAGCAGCTTGGGACTAGCGCCCTACGAGCAGTACTTC CASSLGLAPYEQYF
TRBD1 TRBJ1-6 TRBV6-2/TRBV6-3 few TGTGCCAGCACCCGGACAGGGAGTAATTCACCCCTCCACTTT CASTRTGSNSPLHF
TRBD1 TRBJ2-3 TRBV20-1 - TGCAGTGGACAGGGCGAGGCAGATACGCAGTATTTT CSGQGEADTQYF
- TRBJ1-5 TRBV7-9 - TGTGCCAGCAGCTTAGAGACAGTGAATCAGCCCCAGCATTTT CASSLETVNQPQHF
- TRBJ2-3 TRBV5-1 many TGCGCCAGCAGCTTGGTGACGGGGAACACAGATACGCAGTATTTT CASSLVTGNTDTQYF
TRBD1 TRBJ1-1 TRBV6-5 - TGTGCCAGCAGTTACACGGCCAGGGGGGGCACTGAAGCTTTCTTT CASSYTARGGTEAFF
TRBD1 TRBJ2-7 TRBV10-3 - TGTGCCATCAGGACAGGGGCGGACGAGCAGTACTTC CAIRTGADEQYF
- TRBJ2-7 TRBV13 - TGTGCCAGCAGTTCAGGGGATTTAGGCTACGAGCAGTACTTC CASSSGDLGYEQYF
TRBD1 TRBJ2-1 TRBV3-1 - TGTGCCAGCAGCCATGGACAGGTTGGCATAGATGAGCAGTTCTTC CASSHGQVGIDEQFF
TRBD1 TRBJ1-6 TRBV4-1 few TGCGCCAGCAGCCTTCCAGGGACAGGACCACCCCTCCACTTT CASSLPGTGPPLHF
- TRBJ1-1 TRBV13 - TGTGCCAGCACCCGGGCAGGGACTAACACTGAAGCTTTCTTT CASTRAGTNTEAFF
- TRBJ2-1 TRBV2 many TGTGCCAGCAGTGATACAGGGTTTTCCTACAATGAGCAGTTCTTC CASSDTGFSYNEQFF
- TRBJ1-3 TRBV9 - TGTGCCAGCAGCGTAGGACAAGGGGCTGGAAACACCATATATTTT CASSVGQGAGNTIYF
- TRBJ2-5 TRBV29-1 - TGCAGCGTCAACTTAGTACAGGTCGGGGCCCAGTACTTC CSVNLVQVGAQYF
- TRBJ2-3 TRBV19 - TGTGCCAGTACCCAGGGAAGACCCACAGATACGCAGTATTTT CASTQGRPTDTQYF
- TRBJ2-7 TRBV5-1 - TGCGCCAGCAGCTGGAGCGTCCCTACAGAACTCTACGAGCAGTACTTC CASSWSVPTELYEQYF
TRBD1 TRBJ2-2 TRBV7-6 - TGTGCCAGCAGCCGTACAGGGGTCGGGGAGCTGTTTTTT CASSRTGVGELFF
- TRBJ1-2 TRBV4-2 - TGTGCCAGCAGCCAAGATGCGGCAGCTCCCTATGGCTACACCTTC CASSQDAAAPYGYTF
- TRBJ1-1 TRBV5-1 many TGCGCCAGCAGCTATTCAGAGGTTAACACTGAAGCTTTCTTT CASSYSEVNTEAFF
- TRBJ2-4 TRBV6-2/TRBV6-3 - TGTGCCAGCAGTCGACCCAGAGGCCAGTACTTC CASSRPRGQYF
- TRBJ2-6 TRBV12-3/TRBV12-4 few TGTGCCAGCAGTCTAAAAAGGCAGGCGAATTCTGGGGCCAACGTCCTGACTTTC CASSLKRQANSGANVLTF
TRBD1 TRBJ2-5 TRBV24-1 - TGTGCCACCAGTGATTTTGGGACAGGGACGAAAGAGACCCAGTACTTC CATSDFGTGTKETQYF
TRBD1 TRBJ1-1 TRBV29-1 many TGCAGCGTTGAAGATCTCATCTGGGACAGAAACTTGAACACTGAAGCTTTCTTT CSVEDLIWDRNLNTEAFF
- TRBJ2-5 TRBV7-7 many TGTGCCAGCAGCTTAGCAGGGCTCGGAGAGACCCAGTACTTC CASSLAGLGETQYF
- TRBJ2-1 TRBV18 - TGTGCCAGCTCAACACAGGGTCATGAGCAGTTCTTC CASSTQGHEQFF
- TRBJ2-5 TRBV29-1 - TGCAGCGTTGAAGGGTCAGGGGTGTACCAAGAGACCCAGTACTTC CSVEGSGVYQETQYF
- TRBJ2-7 TRBV15 - TGTGCCACCAGCAGAGATCGCGGGGATTCCCACGAGCAGTACTTC CATSRDRGDSHEQYF
- TRBJ2-3 TRBV13 - TGTGCCAGCAGTCGTAACAAATGGGGGCGAACAGATACGCAGTATTTT CASSRNKWGRTDTQYF
- TRBJ2-7 TRBV4-3 few TGCGCCAGCAGCCAAGTAGGCAAGACTAGTAGGGACGAGCAGTACTTC CASSQVGKTSRDEQYF
TRBD2 TRBJ2-3 TRBV15 - TGTGCCACCAGCAGAGATCTCCTAGCGGGGGGGGCAGATACGCAGTATTTT CATSRDLLAGGADTQYF
- TRBJ2-2 TRBV18 - TGTGCCAGCTCACCATCGGGGGCCACCGGGGAGCTGTTTTTT CASSPSGATGELFF
- TRBJ1-5 TRBV20-1 - TGCAGTGCTAGAGATAGTCCAGGGGTAATCAAGCCCCAGCATTTT CSARDSPGVIKPQHF
TRBD2 TRBJ2-1 TRBV7-9 - TGTGCCAGCAGCGCCGCACTAGCGGGGCTGTACAATGAGCAGTTCTTC CASSAALAGLYNEQFF
TRBD1 TRBJ1-1 TRBV14 - TGTGCCAGCAGCCAAGATGGACAGGGGATCACTGAAGCTTTCTTT CASSQDGQGITEAFF
- TRBJ2-7 TRBV20-1 few TGCAGTGCTAGAGATCGCCAGGCCAGCTCCTACGAGCAGTACTTC CSARDRQASSYEQYF
- TRBJ2-3 TRBV7-9 few TGTGCCAGCAGCTCGACGTTCTTAGCCACAGATACGCAGTATTTT CASSSTFLATDTQYF
TRBD2 TRBJ2-3 TRBV5-1 - TGCGCCAGCAGGACGAGCGGGGGTAGCACAGATACGCAGTATTTT CASRTSGGSTDTQYF
- TRBJ2-3 TRBV18 - TGTGCCAGCTCACCAAAAGATACGCAGTATTTT CASSPKDTQYF
- TRBJ1-1 TRBV29-1 - TGCAGCCTACAGGCGGGGGGGGGAGGCACTGAAGCTTTCTTT CSLQAGGGGTEAFF
- TRBJ2-7 TRBV5-1 - TGCGCCAGCAGCTTGGCCGGGAACAACCCCTACGAGCAGTACTTC CASSLAGNNPYEQYF
- TRBJ2-3 TRBV7-6 once TGTGCCAGCAGCCCCAACGACTCGCCGGCGGCGCAGTATTTT CASSPNDSPAAQYF
- TRBJ1-5 TRBV6-1 few TGTGCCTGCAGGGTATCAGGCAATCAGCCCCAGCATTTT CACRVSGNQPQHF
- TRBJ1-2 TRBV18 - TGTGCCAGCTCACCGGCGACAGTCTTCTATGGCTACACCTTC CASSPATVFYGYTF
- TRBJ2-3 TRBV3-2 - TGTGCCAGCAGCCAAGGGCAGCGGACTAGCACAGATACGCAGTATTTT CASSQGQRTSTDTQYF
- TRBJ1-2 TRBV18 - TGTGCCAGCTCACCACTCCTAGGAGAGGGCGTGTATGGCTACACCTTC CASSPLLGEGVYGYTF
TRBD2 TRBJ2-2 TRBV20-1 - TGCAGTGCAAGGACTAGCGGGATCAACACCGGGGAGCTGTTTTTT CSARTSGINTGELFF
- TRBJ1-2 TRBV4-3 - TGCGCCAGCAGCGGCCCCTCTGGCTACACCTTC CASSGPSGYTF